This entry concerns a single T cell receptor beta chain. Its target is unknown. The data were obtained in a study of beta chain features in type 1 diabetes. Study details: The patient and healthy donor groups were comparable for age, gender and cell yields. Whole-study findings and limits: Moderate yet significant TCRB CDR3 shortening was seen in Type 1 diabetes patients in all four CD4+ subsets.

Looked up from germline, CDR1 is SGHVS and CDR2 is FQNEAQ. This CDR3 contains 14 residues. Trimming shortened V by 1 base and J by 1 base, and 8 bases separated the two germline ends. Expressed TCRB transcripts were sequenced because the entire RNA isolate underwent reverse transcription. Sequencing used immunoSEQ multiplex PCR; TCRdb keeps in-frame clones, though not all of them. This sample yields approximately 470,000 clones, of which approximately 28% are seen a single time; roughly 0.066% belongs to the top ten. A single heparinised draw of approximately 110 mL on average was taken per donor. Specimen: naive CD4+ T cells from blood. The sequence derives from a man younger than 35 in good health. The V gene is TRBV7-8, the J gene TRBJ2-7, with D unclear. The CDR3 protein is CASSLEAASYEQYF. In DNA form, the CDR3 reads TGTGCCAGCAGCTTAGAGGCCGCATCCTACGAGCAGTACTTC.